A single sample gave rise to the 26 T cell receptor beta chains below, sequenced in a study of T cell changes during pregnancy in multiple sclerosis. The assay was immunoSEQ multiplex PCR, and TCRdb's table has in-frame clones only and misses some. The sample contains some 28,000 clones, 75% to 90% of which appear only once. The sequencing used CD4+ T cells from peripheral blood mononuclear cells, collected in the first trimester of pregnancy. The receptors originated from a female donor in good health, enrolled as a control in a pregnancy study.

CDR3 nucleotides: TGTGCCAGCAGTCTCAGCGGGGGTAGCAATCAGCCCCAGCATTTT. Its translation: CASSLSGGSNQPQHF. The chain recombines TRBV28 with TRBJ1-5; the D gene is possibly TRBD1 (5 bases). Per germline, CDR1 MDHEN and CDR2 SYDVKM. This CDR3 is built from 15 residues. The V and J ends lost 5 bases and 0 bases respectively, with 11 bases between them.

The chain joins TRBV13 to TRBJ1-2, with 10 positions matching TRBD1. The CDR3 contains 18 residues. With 1 base clipped from V and 3 bases from J, the junction kept 11 bases outside the gene matches. Germline CDR1 reads PRHDT; CDR2 reads FYEKMQ (reference sequence). CDR3 sequence reads: CASSLAGRPGTGDYGYTF. The CDR3 DNA sequence: TGTGCCAGCAGCTTAGCAGGACGGCCGGGGACAGGGGACTATGGCTACACCTTC.

The chain links TRBV30 to TRBJ1-1; D not certain. Looked up from germline, CDR1 is GTSNPN and CDR2 is SVGIG (reference sequence). Trimming pared 3 bases from V and 2 bases from J, leaving 10 bases between. This CDR3 is built from 13 residues. CDR3 coding DNA: TGTGCCTGGAGGGCAGCGGGAAACACTGAAGCTTTCTTT. Its protein product is CAWRAAGNTEAFF.

V usage is TRBV6-1 and J usage is TRBJ1-2; D perhaps matches TRBD1 (6 bases). The CDR3 spans 16 residues. The V gene lost 0 bases and the J gene lost 8 bases, with 19 bases spanning the gap. Germline lookup yields CDR1 MNHNS and CDR2 SASEGT. The CDR3 nucleotides read TGTGCCAGCAGTGAAGCAGGGGGAAAGGGGGAAGGAGGCTACACCTTC. It encodes CASSEAGGKGEGGYTF.

V and J are TRBV19 and TRBJ1-5, with 9 positions matching TRBD1. CDR3 length: 18 residues. From germline, CDR1 is LNHDA and CDR2 SQIVND (reference sequence). Germline trimming cut 3 bases from V and 2 bases from J; bases unmatched to any gene: 11. The CDR3 sequence is CASSIRPGQGYGNQPQHF. The CDR3 DNA is TGTGCCAGTAGTATCAGACCGGGACAGGGTTATGGCAATCAGCCCCAGCATTTT.

This sequence joins TRBV30 and TRBJ2-2; 9 bases agree with TRBD1. J gave up 5 bases and V 8 bases, and 6 bases lay outside the gene matches. The CDR3 consists of 13 residues. Germline assignment: CDR1 GTSNPN and CDR2 SVGIG (reference sequence). The chain's CDR3 is CARDRERTGELFF. The CDR3 coding sequence is TGTGCCAGGGACAGGGAGCGGACCGGGGAGCTGTTTTTT.

The chain uses TRBV6-4 and TRBJ2-3; 11 positions match TRBD2. After removal of 3 bases from V and 5 bases from J, the junction contained 4 bases not matched to a gene. CDR1 and CDR2 from the germline V gene are MRHNA and SNTAGT. CDR3 length: 15 residues. CDR3 DNA sequence: TGTGCCAGCAGTGAATTAGCGGGAGGGCAAGATACGCAGTATTTT. Amino acid sequence: CASSELAGGQDTQYF.

J is TRBJ1-1 and V is TRBV4-3; a weak D match, TRBD1 (5 bases). The V and J ends lost 0 bases and 0 bases respectively, with 14 bases between them. Germline-derived CDR1 and CDR2 are LGHNA and YSLEER. The CDR3 spans 17 residues. CDR3 in amino acids: CASSQDPAGTMNTEAFF. CDR3 nucleotide sequence: TGCGCCAGCAGCCAAGATCCTGCGGGGACCATGAACACTGAAGCTTTCTTT.

This clone was counted once. The chain employs TRBV6-4 and TRBJ1-6; TRBD1 matches at 8 bases. Per germline, CDR1 MRHNA and CDR2 SNTAGT. The V and J ends lost 3 bases and 0 bases, in that order; junction bases with no gene match: 7. CDR3 length: 18 amino acids. Here the CDR3 DNA reads TGTGCCAGCAGTGAACAGGGGGTGGGAAGCTCCTATAATTCACCCCTCCACTTT. Protein product: CASSEQGVGSSYNSPLHF.

The chain employs TRBV28 and TRBJ1-5; 7 bases are a match to TRBD1. Trimming took 5 bases from V and 0 from J; bases not matched to a gene: 4. This CDR3 is built from 15 residues. The germline V gene has CDR1 MDHEN and CDR2 SYDVKM. The CDR3 reads CASSTHRGSNQPQHF. CDR3 DNA sequence: TGTGCCAGCAGTACCCACAGGGGTAGCAATCAGCCCCAGCATTTT.

By sample share, this clone is medium-sized. The chain employs TRBV6-5 and TRBJ1-1; TRBD1 matches at 7 bases. The CDR3 length is 13 residues. V lost 6 bases to trimming and J lost 4 bases; unmatched junction nucleotides: 5. Germline V gives CDR1 MNHEY, CDR2 SVGAGI. CDR3 loop: CASSPGGGTEAFF. The CDR3 coding sequence is TGTGCCAGCAGCCCAGGGGGAGGCACTGAAGCTTTCTTT.

This clone came up once. The chain couples TRBV4-1 to TRBJ2-7; tentative D call: TRBD1 (5 bases). With 4 bases removed from V and 4 bases from J, the gap between germline ends came to 14 bases. The CDR3 runs 14 residues. The V gene's germline CDR1 is MGHRA and CDR2 YSYEKL. In DNA form, the CDR3 reads TGCGCCAGCAGCCGAGGACAAATAGGGTACGAGCAGTACTTC. Residues: CASSRGQIGYEQYF.

The chain is built from TRBV18 and TRBJ2-2, with D maybe TRBD2 (5 bases). V was trimmed by 6 bases and J by 1 base, leaving 9 bases between them. Per germline, CDR1 KGHSH and CDR2 LQKENI. This CDR3 is 14 amino acids long. In DNA, the CDR3 is TGTGCCAGCTCGTTAGGGAGGAACACCGGGGAGCTGTTTTTT. This translates into CASSLGRNTGELFF.

The chain is built from TRBV28 and TRBJ2-5; TRBD1 might be the D (5 bases). The CDR3 loop spans 16 amino acids. Germline V CDR1 and CDR2: MDHEN, SYDVKM. V lost 3 bases and J lost 7, with 21 bases in between. CDR3 in amino acids: CASSFGLVRGMGTQYF. CDR3 nucleotides: TGTGCCAGCAGTTTTGGGCTGGTAAGGGGTATGGGGACCCAGTACTTC.

This clone was seen only once. The chain employs TRBV9 and TRBJ2-2, with D possibly being TRBD2 (6 bases). Germline V gene data show CDR1 as SGDLS and CDR2 as YYNGEE. V gave up 4 bases and J gave up 1 base, with 14 bases separating them. This CDR3 spans 16 amino acids. The CDR3 region is CASSPRGSGNTGELFF. The CDR3 DNA reads TGTGCCAGCAGCCCCCGGGGTAGCGGGAACACCGGGGAGCTGTTTTTT.

The chain is built from TRBV29-1 and TRBJ2-7; unclear D gene. Trimming left V 4 bases short and J 3 bases short, with 10 bases between. This CDR3 spans 12 amino acids. CDR1 is SQVTM, CDR2 ANQGSEA, per germline. The CDR3 is CSVGTNNYEQYF. CDR3 in DNA: TGCAGCGTTGGAACTAACAACTACGAGCAGTACTTC.

The chain carries TRBV6-1 and TRBJ1-3, with unresolved D. V lost 2 bases, J lost 2 bases, and 10 bases lay in between. The V gene's germline CDR1 is MNHNS and CDR2 SASEGT. The length of the CDR3 is 15 residues. The CDR3 loop reads CASSEHWAPGNTIYF. The CDR3 DNA is TGTGCCAGCAGTGAACACTGGGCCCCTGGAAACACCATATATTTT.

The rearrangement uses TRBV28 and TRBJ2-7; no clear D gene. V lost 6 bases to trimming and J lost 3 bases, with 15 bases between them. The V gene's germline CDR1 is MDHEN and CDR2 SYDVKM. CDR3 length: 14 residues. The CDR3 region is CASSGWVESYEQYF. The DNA of the CDR3 is TGTGCCAGCAGCGGATGGGTGGAGAGCTACGAGCAGTACTTC.

The genes are TRBV6-1 and TRBJ1-3; D may be TRBD1 (5 bases). CDR1 and CDR2 (germline): MNHNS, SASEGT. Trimming removed 3 bases at V and 2 bases at J, with 11 bases between. The CDR3 totals 15 residues. DNA for the CDR3: TGTGCCAGCAGTGATGGGGACTGGACTGGAAACACCATATATTTT. Protein product: CASSDGDWTGNTIYF.

This rearrangement joins TRBV14 to TRBJ2-3; possibly TRBD1 for D (6 bases). The CDR3 runs 16 residues. Trimming pared 1 base from V and 1 base from J, leaving 12 bases between. Germline CDR1 SGHDN, CDR2 FVKESK. CDR3: CASSQGPRGGTDTQYF. For the CDR3, the DNA is TGTGCCAGCAGCCAAGGTCCCAGGGGAGGCACAGATACGCAGTATTTT.

The chain joins TRBV15 to TRBJ2-7; D is uncertain. V was shortened by 0 bases and J by 3 bases, with 6 bases between the two germline ends. CDR1 and CDR2 from the germline V gene are LNHNV and YYDKDF (reference sequence). The CDR3 extends over 13 amino acids. Here the CDR3 reads CATSRDNYYEQYF. CDR3 nucleotides: TGTGCCACCAGCAGAGATAATTACTACGAGCAGTACTTC.

The rearrangement uses TRBV28 and TRBJ2-7, with no clear D. Germline CDR1 is MDHEN and CDR2 is SYDVKM. The V gene lost 4 bases and the J gene lost 3 bases, with 13 bases spanning the gap. This CDR3 region has 14 residues. The CDR3 region has the DNA TGTGCCAGCAGTTCTCCCGACGGAGTCTACGAGCAGTACTTC. Translation: CASSSPDGVYEQYF.

This clone showed up just once. The sample has other DNA sequences that encode this CDR3 too. The V call is TRBV19, the J call TRBJ2-7; 11 nucleotides agree with TRBD1. Germline CDR1 reads LNHDA; CDR2 reads SQIVND (reference sequence). The CDR3 is 15 amino acids. The V gene end was trimmed by 5 bases and the J gene end by 0 bases; junction bases not matched to a gene: 3. The CDR3: CASSGQGARSYEQYF. As DNA, the CDR3 is TGTGCCAGTAGTGGACAGGGGGCCCGCTCCTACGAGCAGTACTTC.

This chain links TRBV5-1 with TRBJ2-6; D unclear. This CDR3 spans 15 amino acids. Germline V gives CDR1 SGHRS, CDR2 YFSETQ. Trimming cost V 4 bases and J 0 bases, with 8 bases left between them. For the CDR3, the DNA is TGCGCCAGCAGCCCCCCGGTCTCTGGGGCCAACGTCCTGACTTTC. Translating it yields CASSPPVSGANVLTF.

The chain links TRBV2 to TRBJ1-2, with TRBD1 matching 7 bases. Trimming at V came to 1 base and at J to 5 bases, leaving 7 bases not matched to a gene. Germline V lookup: CDR1 SNHLY, CDR2 FYNNEI. The length of the CDR3 is 15 residues. CDR3 DNA sequence: TGTGCCAGCAGTGAAGGGCAGACAGGGCGGTATGGCTACACCTTC. It translates to CASSEGQTGRYGYTF.

The gene calls are TRBV11-2 and TRBJ2-5, with D hard to call. CDR3 size: 14 residues. CDR1 is SGHAT and CDR2 is FQNNGV in the germline V gene. The germline V and J ends were trimmed by 4 bases and 4 bases, with 13 bases remaining between them. The CDR3 loop reads CASSSTVSRETQYF. DNA of the CDR3: TGTGCCAGCAGCTCCACCGTTAGCCGAGAGACCCAGTACTTC.